This TCR beta chain was captured by sequencing in a study of T cells after posttransplantation cyclophosphamide. Study outcomes and limitations: Later post-transplant blood repertoires were often dominated by donor CD8+ memory clones.

Measured with immunoSEQ multiplex PCR; TCRdb has only the in-frame clones, and not every one. Of some 49,000 clones in the sample, roughly nine tenths are singletons; the top ten hold around 3%. The CDR3 length is 17 residues. Germline CDR1 is SGHRS and CDR2 is YFSETQ. Unmatched junction bases numbered 7, after V lost 0 bases and J lost 0 bases. As to this clone: The antigen is undetermined.

This chain joins TRBV5-1 and TRBJ2-3; 7 bases agree with TRBD2. The sequence was obtained from a woman aged 45-60 years in good health and a related stem cell transplant donor. The sequencing input was PBMCs. The DNA for the CDR3 is TGCGCCAGCAGCTTGGAGACTAGCTGGGTTAGCACAGATACGCAGTATTTT. Its protein product is CASSLETSWVSTDTQYF.